This passage covers 27 T cell receptor beta chains from one sample sequenced in a study of identical twins (dated by TCRdb to 2015 to 2016). Libraries were prepared through 5' RACE. TCRdb lists the instrument as Illumina HiSeq 2000. The raw public reads went through TCRdb reprocessing: fastp at Q25, MiXCR clone calling, in-frame beta chains kept. A single entry per CDR3 protein holds the most common genes and DNA from its merged rows. Present in this sample are about 1.7 million distinct CDR3 sequences, about 32% of which were seen just once. Over 0.25% of the sample goes to the ten largest clones. The sequencing sample was made of cord blood. These receptors were obtained from a newborn girl in good health.

The V gene is TRBV20-1, the J gene TRBJ2-3; TRBD2 matches 9 bases. The CDR3 spans 15 residues. Germline CDR1 is DFQATT and CDR2 is SNEGSKA (reference sequence). The ends lost 4 bases at V and 2 bases at J; junction bases unmatched: 7. In nucleotides, the CDR3 is TGCAGTGCTATGAGACTAGCGGACAACACAGATACGCAGTATTTT. Amino acid sequence: CSAMRLADNTDTQYF.

This clonotype has a count of ten or more. V gene TRBV2 combines with J gene TRBJ1-2; possibly TRBD1 for D (6 bases). The CDR3 runs 16 residues. V was clipped by 5 bases and J by 3 bases, with 19 bases between them. Germline V lookup: CDR1 SNHLY, CDR2 FYNNEI. CDR3 bases: TGTGCCAGCAGTTCCGGGACACCCCGGCTGGACTATGGCTACACCTTC. Translation gives CASSSGTPRLDYGYTF.

This clonotype has just a few counts. The rearrangement joins TRBV28 to TRBJ1-2; unclear D gene. This CDR3 region has 13 residues. Trimming cost V 4 bases and J 8 bases, with 14 bases left between them. Looked up from germline, CDR1 is MDHEN and CDR2 is SYDVKM. Here the CDR3 reads CASSYWTVHGYTF. For the CDR3, the DNA is TGTGCCAGCAGTTACTGGACCGTACACGGCTACACCTTC.

The sample holds many counts of this clonotype. J is TRBJ2-7 and V is TRBV12-3 or TRBV12-4, with 14 bases identical to TRBD2. CDR3 length equals 15 residues. J was trimmed by 5 bases and V by 6 bases; bases with no gene match: 6. The CDR3 is CASSSGTSGSDEQYF. DNA for the CDR3: TGTGCCAGCAGCTCCGGGACTAGCGGGAGCGACGAGCAGTACTTC.

This clonotype has only a few counts. The gene calls are TRBV5-1 and TRBJ2-1; 10 bases agree with TRBD2. Per germline, CDR1 SGHRS and CDR2 YFSETQ. V dropped 4 bases and J dropped 1; count of bases not matched to a gene: 14. The CDR3 has 19 amino acids. The CDR3 is CASSPLASGGAGSYNEQFF. The CDR3 bases are TGCGCCAGCAGCCCTCTGGCGAGCGGGGGGGCCGGGTCCTACAATGAGCAGTTCTTC.

This clonotype appeared once. The genes are TRBV20-1 and TRBJ2-1, with D tentatively TRBD1 (6 bases). The V end was cut by 0 bases, the J end by 4 bases, with 10 bases between. The V gene's germline CDR1 is DFQATT and CDR2 SNEGSKA (reference sequence). The CDR3 has 14 residues. The CDR3 reads CSARDWGLYNEQFF. The CDR3 nucleotides read TGCAGTGCTAGAGATTGGGGGCTATACAATGAGCAGTTCTTC.

This clonotype turned up a few times. The J gene is TRBJ2-1, the V gene TRBV7-2; D is perhaps TRBD2 (7 bases). The CDR3 spans 17 residues. V gave up 4 bases and J gave up 2 bases, with 18 bases separating them. Germline values: CDR1 SGHTA, CDR2 FQGNSA. The CDR3 spells CASSSGWRGPTYNEQFF. CDR3 DNA sequence: TGTGCCAGCAGCTCTGGGTGGCGGGGGCCGACCTACAATGAGCAGTTCTTC.

In this sample, this clonotype turned up once. The V and J genes are TRBV6-5 and TRBJ2-3; tentatively, D is TRBD2 (6 bases). V lost 5 bases and J lost 4, with 13 bases in between. This CDR3 is built from 14 residues. Looked up from germline, CDR1 is MNHEY and CDR2 is SVGAGI. The CDR3 DNA follows: TGTGCCAGCAGTAGGGCGGGATCCGCAGATACGCAGTATTTT. Its translation: CASSRAGSADTQYF.

There are a few counts of this clonotype. The J gene is TRBJ1-6, the V gene TRBV27, with unresolved D. The germline CDR1 and CDR2 sequences are MNHEY and SMNVEV (reference sequence). Between the trimmed V and J ends, which lost 1 base and 7 bases, there was a span of 14 bases. The CDR3 sequence is 16 residues long. In DNA, the CDR3 is TGTGCCAGCAGTTTATTGGGGAGGGCGTGGAATTCACCCCTCCACTTT. Encoded protein: CASSLLGRAWNSPLHF.

V and J are TRBV12-3 or TRBV12-4 and TRBJ2-7; TRBD1 aligns across 7 bases. The CDR3 loop spans 15 amino acids. Germline trimming cut 5 bases from V and 0 bases from J; bases unmatched to any gene: 7. CDR3 in amino acids: CASSLTGKGSYEQYF. As DNA, the CDR3 is TGTGCCAGCAGTCTGACAGGGAAGGGCTCCTACGAGCAGTACTTC.

The J gene is TRBJ2-2, the V gene TRBV9; TRBD1 matches at 10 bases. Germline V gene lookup returns CDR1 SGDLS and CDR2 YYNGEE. The CDR3 length is 16 residues. Trimming removed 1 base from V and 3 bases from J; junction bases left unmatched: 3. The CDR3, as DNA: TGTGCCAGCAGCGTAAGACAGGGGGCTGACACCGGGGAGCTGTTTTTT. This encodes CASSVRQGADTGELFF.

The chain combines TRBV29-1 with TRBJ2-3, with 10 bases fitting TRBD2. V trimming: 6 bases; J trimming: 2 bases; junction bases outside the gene matches: 14. The germline V gene encodes CDR1 SQVTM and CDR2 ANQGSEA. CDR3 size: 17 residues. This CDR3 reads CSVNDRKTSGSTDTQYF. The CDR3 nucleotides are TGCAGCGTCAACGACCGTAAGACTAGCGGGTCCACAGATACGCAGTATTTT.

The chain is built from TRBV4-2 and TRBJ1-2, with D maybe TRBD1 (6 bases). V lost 4 bases, J lost 5 bases, and 11 bases lay in between. The CDR3 spans 13 residues. CDR1 LGHNA and CDR2 YNFKEQ come from the germline V gene. CDR3 coding DNA: TGTGCCAGCAGCCCCGGGACAAAATATGGCTACACCTTC. Its translation is CASSPGTKYGYTF.

V and J are TRBV5-1 and TRBJ1-5; D gene uncertain. The CDR3 covers 13 residues. Per the germline V gene, CDR1 is SGHRS and CDR2 is YFSETQ. V was clipped by 4 bases and J by 3 bases, with 8 bases between them. The CDR3 nucleotides are TGCGCCAGCAGCGCCCATACCAATCAGCCCCAGCATTTT. Translating gives CASSAHTNQPQHF.

This clonotype was observed a few times. This CDR3 reads CASSGRLSSYEQYF. The CDR3 DNA sequence: TGTGCCAGCAGTGGTCGCCTTTCCTCCTACGAGCAGTACTTC. V usage is TRBV25-1 and J usage is TRBJ2-7; D ambiguous. The CDR3 has 14 residues. Per the germline V gene, CDR1 is MGHDK and CDR2 is SYGVNS. V was trimmed by 4 bases and J by 0 bases, leaving 10 bases between them.

The CDR3 DNA is TGTGCCAGCAGCCAACTACCTAGAGGGGGTTTGGATACGCAGTATTTT. It encodes CASSQLPRGGLDTQYF. The genes are TRBV3-1 and TRBJ2-3, with D possibly TRBD1 on 6 matching bases. Germline V gene data show CDR1 as LGHDT and CDR2 as YNNKEL (reference sequence). The ends were cut back, 2 bases at V and 6 bases at J, with 18 bases in the middle. The CDR3 is 16 amino acids.

The J gene is TRBJ2-1, the V gene TRBV13, with D uncertain. V dropped 4 bases and J dropped 6 bases, with 19 bases sitting between them. The CDR3 sequence is 16 residues long. Per the germline V gene, CDR1 is PRHDT and CDR2 is FYEKMQ (reference sequence). This chain's CDR3 is CASSSPESKLGNEQFF. The DNA of the CDR3 is TGTGCCAGCAGCTCCCCTGAGTCCAAACTGGGCAATGAGCAGTTCTTC.

The chain uses TRBV10-2 and TRBJ2-5; the D gene could be TRBD1 or TRBD2 (5 bases each). Germline V lookup: CDR1 WSHSY, CDR2 SAAADI. The CDR3 has 13 residues. The V end was cut by 6 bases, the J end by 5 bases, with 13 bases between. In nucleotides, the CDR3 is TGCGCCAGCAGAAGGGAGTGGGGGGAGACCCAGTACTTC. Translating it yields CASRREWGETQYF.

This clonotype was seen more than once but under ten times. The chain employs TRBV20-1 and TRBJ1-2, with 7 bases that match TRBD1. Trimming at V came to 0 bases and at J to 8 bases, leaving 9 bases not matched to a gene. Per germline, CDR1 DFQATT and CDR2 SNEGSKA (reference sequence). The CDR3 sequence is 14 residues long. CDR3 loop: CSAREVHRGGGYTF. The CDR3 DNA follows: TGCAGTGCTAGAGAAGTGCACAGGGGAGGAGGCTACACCTTC.

This clonotype came up a few times. The CDR3, as DNA: TGTGCCAACAGAAGAGAGACAGGGACTTTCTACGAGCAGTACTTC. This gives the protein CANRRETGTFYEQYF. This rearrangement joins TRBV2 to TRBJ2-7, with a tentative D call TRBD1 (7 bases). Germline V CDR1 and CDR2: SNHLY, FYNNEI. Trimming took 10 bases from V and 3 from J, leaving 22 bases between them. The CDR3 runs to 15 residues.

The V gene is TRBV5-1, the J gene TRBJ2-1; 11 nucleotides match TRBD1. This CDR3 has 16 amino acids. Germline loops: CDR1 SGHRS, CDR2 YFSETQ. V dropped 5 bases and J dropped 6; count of bases not matched to a gene: 10. The CDR3 sequence is CASRYASGTGGNEQFF. The CDR3 DNA reads as TGCGCCAGCAGATATGCCTCCGGGACAGGGGGCAATGAGCAGTTCTTC.

A few counts support this clonotype. At one end the junction does not follow the germline gene, possibly because of a read error. This sequence joins TRBV11-3 and TRBJ2-2; no firm D call. The CDR3 contains 15 residues. Germline CDR1 is SGHNT and CDR2 is YENEEA. The CDR3, as DNA: TGTGCCAGTAGCTCCGAAAAGTGGAACACCGGGGAGCTGTTTTTT. Residues: CASSSEKWNTGELFF. Full variable domain (outside the CDR3, taken from reference TRBV11-3 and TRBJ2-2): EAGVVQSPRYKIIEKKQPVAFWCNPISGHNTLYWYLQNLGQGPELLIRYENEEAVDDSQLPKDRFSAERLKGVDSTLKIQPAELGDSAVYLCASSSEKWNTGELFFGEGSRLTVL.

The chain combines TRBV20-1 with TRBJ1-5; 8 nucleotides agree with TRBD1. Germline CDR1 DFQATT, CDR2 SNEGSKA (reference sequence). V dropped 5 bases and J dropped 3; count of bases not matched to a gene: 3. This CDR3 is built from 13 residues. CDR3 protein: CSAPGQDNQPQHF. DNA for the CDR3: TGCAGTGCTCCGGGACAGGACAATCAGCCCCAGCATTTT.

The V call is TRBV3-1, the J call TRBJ1-1; no reliable D call. V was trimmed by 4 bases and J by 2 bases, leaving 14 bases between them. The CDR3 is made up of 15 amino acids. Germline values: CDR1 LGHDT, CDR2 YNNKEL (reference sequence). CDR3 sequence (DNA): TGTGCCAGCAGCCCATCGATGGACGGAAACACTGAAGCTTTCTTT. This gives the protein CASSPSMDGNTEAFF.

The chain is built from TRBV20-1 and TRBJ2-3; tentatively, D is TRBD2 (6 bases). Germline CDR1 and CDR2: DFQATT and SNEGSKA (reference sequence). The CDR3 sequence is 14 residues long. Between the trimmed V and J ends, which lost 1 base and 4 bases, there was a span of 12 bases. The chain's CDR3 is CSARVLAAADTQYF. The CDR3 DNA follows: TGCAGTGCTAGAGTACTAGCTGCAGCAGATACGCAGTATTTT.

The chain links TRBV21-1 to TRBJ2-1. TRBV21-1 is labeled a pseudogene. The CDR3 has 16 amino acids. The CDR3 DNA reads TGTGCCAGCAGCAAAGAGACGACTAGCGCCTACAATGAGCAGTTCTTC. It translates to CASSKETTSAYNEQFF.

The chain carries TRBV27 and TRBJ2-7; 12 nucleotides agree with TRBD2. The V and J ends lost 5 bases and 0 bases, in that order; junction bases with no gene match: 8. The CDR3 runs to 17 residues. The germline CDR1 and CDR2 sequences are MNHEY and SMNVEV (reference sequence). CDR3 bases: TGTGCCAGCAGTAGACTAGCGGGGGCAAATCGCTCCTACGAGCAGTACTTC. This translates into CASSRLAGANRSYEQYF.